This T cell receptor beta chain originates from a study of T cells in Graves' hyperthyroidism and ophthalmopathy. Study-wide context: The authors collected peripheral blood at initial diagnosis, before any treatment.

This CDR3 comprises 14 residues. Trimming took 1 base from V and 4 from J, leaving 10 bases between them. Germline CDR1 reads SEHNR; CDR2 reads FQNEAQ (reference sequence). Researchers amplified the TCR beta CDR3 regions from RNA transcripts. HTBI primers were employed in a first-round RT-PCR of the TCR CDR3. From the multiplex PCR reads, TCRdb called clonotypes with MiXCR, one entry per CDR3 protein. The table shows 250,000 to 350,000 distinct CDR3 sequences, with around 20% occurring only once. The sequenced material came from blood. This TCR came from a man aged 25 to 40 with Graves' ophthalmopathy. This chain connects TRBV7-9 to TRBJ1-1, with D perhaps TRBD1 (5 bases). Here the CDR3 DNA reads TGTGCCAGCAGCTTAGGTTCCGGGACCACTGAAGCTTTCTTT. Translating gives CASSLGSGTTEAFF.